The 10 T cell receptor beta chains below all came from one sample that was sequenced in a study of shared clonotypes between healthy human individuals. TCRdb keeps only in-frame clones here, not all; method: immunoSEQ multiplex PCR. The sample carries some 2 million clones, approximately 94% recorded once. Naive-designated CD8 cells lacked CD45RO, were positively enriched for CCR7, and omitted terminally differentiated effector memory CD45RA+ cells. Sequenced material: naive CD8+ T cells sorted from blood. These receptors all come from a young man in good health.

The V and J genes are TRBV10-2 and TRBJ1-4; D remains ambiguous. Germline loops: CDR1 WSHSY, CDR2 SAAADI. V shed 2 bases and J shed 4 bases, with 5 bases lying between them. The CDR3 spans 13 residues. The CDR3 reads CASSEPYNEKLFF. CDR3 DNA: TGCGCCAGCAGTGAGCCATATAATGAAAAACTGTTTTTT.

This clone has more than one count but fewer than ten. The J gene is TRBJ1-6, the V gene TRBV6-5; D might be TRBD1 (6 bases). With 5 bases removed from V and 10 bases from J, the gap between germline ends came to 18 bases. The CDR3 sequence is 15 residues long. Germline V gene data show CDR1 as MNHEY and CDR2 as SVGAGI. CDR3 in amino acids: CASSATGLSQSPLHF. CDR3 in DNA: TGTGCCAGCAGTGCTACAGGGCTGTCGCAGTCACCCCTCCACTTT.

The chain recombines TRBV4-3 with TRBJ2-3; 9 bases are shared with TRBD1. The germline V gene encodes CDR1 LGHNA and CDR2 YSLEER. The V gene end was trimmed by 0 bases and the J gene end by 4 bases; junction bases not matched to a gene: 8. This CDR3 is built from 17 residues. In nucleotides, the CDR3 is TGCGCCAGCAGCCAAGATCTGGGGGACAGGGAACCAGATACGCAGTATTTT. Translation: CASSQDLGDREPDTQYF.

V gene TRBV27 combines with J gene TRBJ2-5; D tentatively reads TRBD1 or TRBD2 (6 bases each). The CDR3 contains 14 residues. Trimming stripped 4 bases from V and 5 bases from J, with 14 bases between. The germline V gene has CDR1 MNHEY and CDR2 SMNVEV (reference sequence). The CDR3 loop reads CASSSVGGEETQYF. The CDR3 DNA follows: TGTGCCAGCAGTTCCGTGGGGGGCGAGGAGACCCAGTACTTC.

V and J are TRBV5-1 and TRBJ2-1, with D perhaps TRBD1 or TRBD2 (5 bases each). V lost 3 bases and J 2 bases, leaving 18 bases between the germline ends. Germline CDR1 reads SGHRS; CDR2 reads YFSETQ. The length of the CDR3 is 17 residues. The CDR3 here is CASSSRDGGPAYNEQFF. The CDR3 region has the DNA TGCGCCAGCAGCTCGAGGGACGGTGGCCCGGCCTACAATGAGCAGTTCTTC.

This chain links TRBV5-6 with TRBJ2-7; 10 bases match TRBD1. The V gene end was trimmed by 3 bases and the J gene end by 5 bases; junction bases not matched to a gene: 8. The CDR3 spans 15 residues. Germline loops: CDR1 SGHDT, CDR2 YYEEEE. This CDR3 is CASSWRGQGLDEQYF. In DNA, the CDR3 is TGTGCCAGCAGCTGGAGGGGACAGGGGCTGGACGAGCAGTACTTC.

The chain carries TRBV13 and TRBJ2-3; 8 positions agree with TRBD2. V was clipped by 4 bases and J by 2 bases; unmatched bases: 20. The CDR3 covers 20 residues. Germline-derived CDR1 and CDR2 are PRHDT and FYEKMQ (reference sequence). CDR3 coding DNA: TGTGCCAGCAGCTCCGCCGGGGGGGCGACGGCGGGAGGCTACACAGATACGCAGTATTTT. Translation: CASSSAGGATAGGYTDTQYF.

The rearrangement links TRBV19 to TRBJ1-5, with TRBD1 as a possible D gene (5 bases). The V and J ends lost 4 bases and 11 bases respectively, with 33 bases between them. The CDR3 is made up of 19 amino acids. Germline assignment: CDR1 LNHDA and CDR2 SQIVND (reference sequence). The chain's CDR3 is CASSSLPRYASPLLQAQHF. The DNA of the CDR3 is TGTGCCAGTAGTAGCCTGCCGAGGTACGCATCCCCCTTATTACAGGCCCAGCATTTT.

The chain joins TRBV19 to TRBJ1-5; tentatively, D is TRBD1 (5 bases). Trimming took 4 bases from V and 9 from J, leaving 13 bases between them. This CDR3 spans 13 amino acids. Germline V CDR1 and CDR2: LNHDA, SQIVND (reference sequence). The CDR3 region is CASSNRYHLPQHF. For the CDR3, the DNA is TGTGCCAGTAGTAACAGGTACCACCTGCCCCAGCATTTT.

With regard to this clone: Other DNA sequences in this sample translate to the same CDR3. This chain joins TRBV19 and TRBJ1-5, with D perhaps matching TRBD1 (6 bases). V gave up 0 bases and J gave up 2 bases, with 11 bases separating them. The CDR3 consists of 16 residues. Per the germline V gene, CDR1 is LNHDA and CDR2 is SQIVND (reference sequence). The CDR3 DNA sequence: TGTGCCAGTAGTATAGATCCAGGGGAGGGCAATCAGCCCCAGCATTTT. This sequence encodes CASSIDPGEGNQPQHF.